These 11 T cell receptor beta chains came from one sample sequenced in a study of read filtering for tumor transcriptome and immune sequencing. From 350 to 500 ng of RNA, a library with molecular barcoded alpha/delta and beta/gamma adaptors was made. TCRdb re-called the reads through MiXCR, storing one row per CDR3 protein. In the table there are tens of thousands of distinct CDR3 sequences, roughly an eighth of which are singletons. The sequenced sample was a population of CD138-negative cells sorted from bone marrow. These receptors were collected from a donor at least 40 years old with multiple myeloma.

About this clonotype itself: A read error may be the cause here, since a much bigger clone is one base away. The chain employs TRBV29-1 and TRBJ2-7; 10 bases match TRBD2. Per the germline V gene, CDR1 is SQVTM and CDR2 is ANQGSEA. The CDR3 runs 13 residues. CDR3 sequence (DNA): TGCAGCGGCCTACTAGCGGGAACCTACGGGCAGTACTTC. Its translation: CSGLLAGTYGQYF.

This clonotype was seen a handful of times. This sequence joins TRBV4-2 and TRBJ2-1; 10 bases are shared with TRBD2. Per germline, CDR1 LGHNA and CDR2 YNFKEQ. Trimming cost V 1 base and J 9 bases; bases outside gene matches: 6. The length of the CDR3 is 15 residues. The CDR3 sequence is CASSQGSQREGEQFF. The CDR3 bases are TGTGCCAGCAGCCAAGGTTCGCAGCGGGAGGGTGAGCAGTTCTTC.

This clonotype was observed at least ten times. The chain carries TRBV12-3 or TRBV12-4 and TRBJ1-5; 8 bases map to TRBD1. CDR3 length: 15 residues. V shed 6 bases, J shed 4 bases, and the junction held 8 bases outside the gene matches. CDR3 sequence (DNA): TGTGCCAGCAGCCCAGACAGGGGCCCAAATCAGCCCCAGCATTTT. Translated: CASSPDRGPNQPQHF.

V is TRBV5-1 and J is TRBJ2-3, with 9 nucleotides matching TRBD1. Germline assignment: CDR1 SGHRS and CDR2 YFSETQ. V lost 4 bases, J lost 6 bases, and 6 bases stayed unmatched. The CDR3 length is 14 residues. The DNA for the CDR3 is TGCGCCAGCAGCAGAACAGGGGGCGTCGATACGCAGTATTTT. As protein: CASSRTGGVDTQYF.

In this sample, this clonotype turned up many times. V gene TRBV29-1 combines with J gene TRBJ2-1; 12 bases agree with TRBD2. The CDR3 sequence is 16 residues long. Losses at the gene ends were 0 bases for V and 3 bases for J; bases not matched to a gene: 3. Germline values: CDR1 SQVTM, CDR2 ANQGSEA. This CDR3 is CSVEEGTSGYYNEQFF. CDR3 nucleotide sequence: TGCAGCGTTGAAGAGGGGACTAGCGGGTACTACAATGAGCAGTTCTTC.

As for this clonotype: A much more abundant neighbour one base away suggests this may be a read error. The chain has TRBV9 and TRBJ2-5, with D tentatively TRBD1 or TRBD2 (6 bases each). From germline, CDR1 is SGDLS and CDR2 YYNGEE. The CDR3 length is 15 residues. The CDR3, as DNA: TGTGTCAGCAGCGTAGTACAGGGAGGACAAGAGACCCAGTACTTC. Protein sequence: CVSSVVQGGQETQYF.

This clonotype came up a few times. The rearrangement joins TRBV6-6 to TRBJ1-5, with TRBD1 matching 7 bases. V lost 2 bases, J lost 10 bases, and 2 bases stayed unmatched. The CDR3 is made up of 12 amino acids. Germline-derived CDR1 and CDR2 are MNHNY and SVGAGI (reference sequence). CDR3 sequence: CASSYDRDPQHF. CDR3 DNA sequence: TGTGCCAGCAGTTACGACAGGGACCCCCAGCATTTT.

This clonotype was seen more than once but under ten times. The V and J genes are TRBV20-1 and TRBJ2-7, with no clear D. From germline, CDR1 is DFQATT and CDR2 SNEGSKA (reference sequence). This CDR3 spans 12 amino acids. Trimming pared 3 bases from V and 3 bases from J, leaving 9 bases between. The CDR3 DNA follows: TGCAGTGCTAGTCCGAATAACTACGAGCAGTACTTC. Translation gives CSASPNNYEQYF.

There are a few counts of this clonotype. The genes are TRBV27 and TRBJ2-4; possibly TRBD1 for D (5 bases). The germline V gene has CDR1 MNHEY and CDR2 SMNVEV (reference sequence). The germline V and J ends were trimmed by 0 bases and 9 bases, with 9 bases remaining between them. The CDR3 has 13 amino acids. CDR3 DNA sequence: TGTGCCAGCAGTTTATCCAGGGCCGGCATTCAGTACTTC. Translation gives CASSLSRAGIQYF.

This clonotype was counted ten times or more. The chain links TRBV7-2 to TRBJ2-3, with D possibly TRBD2 on 6 matching bases. Germline CDR1 reads SGHTA; CDR2 reads FQGNSA. The CDR3 sequence is 13 residues long. The V and J ends lost 4 bases and 11 bases respectively, with 16 bases between them. CDR3 sequence reads: CASSSASWDLQYF. The DNA of the CDR3 is TGTGCCAGCAGCTCCGCGAGTTGGGACTTGCAGTATTTT.

Ten or more counts support this clonotype. The V and J genes are TRBV5-4 and TRBJ2-1; 7 positions agree with TRBD2. The CDR3 is 16 amino acids. V dropped 5 bases and J dropped 4; count of bases not matched to a gene: 12. CDR1 and CDR2 (germline): SGHNT, YYREEE (reference sequence). CDR3 bases: TGTGCCAGCAGACCGGGGGGTGGGAGTTCATACAATGAGCAGTTCTTC. Amino acid sequence: CASRPGGGSSYNEQFF.